The entry below gives a single TCR beta chain sequence along with its context. The sample originates from a study of radiotherapy plus CTLA-4 blockade in lung cancer. The CDR3 is 15 residues long. The V and J ends lost 6 bases and 7 bases respectively, with 21 bases between them. Germline CDR1 reads KGHSH; CDR2 reads LQKENI. TCRdb keeps only in-frame clones here, not all; method: immunoSEQ multiplex PCR. The sample lists tens of thousands of clones; 70% to 75% were seen once. The sequencing used peripheral blood, collected from a patient treated with radiotherapy plus ipilimumab. The source is a human donor with non-small cell lung cancer that progressed on radiotherapy plus ipilimumab. V is TRBV18 and J is TRBJ1-2; D possibly corresponds to TRBD1 (5 bases). The CDR3 region is CASSPQGDLAGGYTF. DNA for the CDR3: TGTGCCAGCTCTCCTCAGGGAGACCTAGCAGGTGGCTACACCTTC.